The 10 T cell receptor beta chains given below trace back to one sample, sequenced in a study. TCRdb re-called the 5' RACE reads with MiXCR, one entry per CDR3 protein. Here the sample spans over 50,000 distinct CDR3 sequences, around 25% being singletons. The specimen sequenced was tumor-infiltrating naive CD4+ T cells sorted from the breast tumor. Subset noted: naive CD4+ T cells, CD4+CD45RA+CD25-. The receptors were sampled from a female donor with breast cancer.

J is TRBJ1-1 and V is TRBV5-1, with 11 bases identical to TRBD1. V shed 3 bases and J 6 bases; nucleotides not matched to a gene: 7. Germline loops: CDR1 SGHRS, CDR2 YFSETQ. There are 15 residues in the CDR3. CDR3 DNA sequence: TGCGCCAGCAGCTACGGACAGGGGGCGCCTGCTGAAGCTTTCTTT. Protein: CASSYGQGAPAEAFF.

A note on this clonotype: This sequence may be a read error, since a much larger clone differs from it by one base. The chain is built from TRBV12-3 or TRBV12-4 and TRBJ2-3, with 9 bases lining up with TRBD1. The CDR3 extends over 14 amino acids. Here the CDR3 reads CASSGTGITDTQCF. In nucleotides, the CDR3 is TGTGCCAGCAGCGGGACAGGGATCACAGATACGCAGTGTTTT.

This clonotype was seen just once. The chain has TRBV6-1 and TRBJ2-5; either TRBD1 or TRBD2 may supply D (6 bases each). The CDR3 loop spans 14 amino acids. Looked up from germline, CDR1 is MNHNS and CDR2 is SASEGT. Deletions cut 5 bases from V and 5 bases from J, with 15 bases between. Written as DNA, the CDR3 is TGTGCCAGCAGTTGGGGGGCAAAGAAGGAGACCCAGTACTTC. It encodes CASSWGAKKETQYF.

The chain links TRBV5-1 to TRBJ2-1; 7 bases agree with TRBD1. The CDR3 totals 14 residues. Germline CDR1 reads SGHRS; CDR2 reads YFSETQ. Germline trimming cut 1 base from V and 5 bases from J; bases unmatched to any gene: 3. DNA for the CDR3: TGCGCCAGCAGCTTGCCGCAGGGGGACAATGAGCAGTTCTTC. Translated, it gives CASSLPQGDNEQFF.

This clonotype was picked up a small number of times. The CDR3 is CSAGTSVNTDTQYF. CDR3 bases: TGCAGCGCCGGGACTAGCGTAAACACAGATACGCAGTATTTT. V is TRBV29-1 and J is TRBJ2-3, with 10 nucleotides matching TRBD2. This CDR3 spans 14 amino acids. The germline gives CDR1 SQVTM, CDR2 ANQGSEA. Trimming cost V 7 bases and J 2 bases; bases outside gene matches: 6.

The J gene is TRBJ2-1, the V gene TRBV6-2 or TRBV6-3; tentative D call: TRBD2 (5 bases). This CDR3 is 13 amino acids long. V was clipped by 7 bases and J by 9 bases, with 16 bases between them. The germline V gene encodes CDR1 MNHEY and CDR2 SVGEGT. The CDR3 DNA follows: TGTGCCAGCATACCTAGCACCTATGGTGAGCAGTTCTTC. It codes for CASIPSTYGEQFF.

The chain carries TRBV10-3 and TRBJ2-3; perhaps D is TRBD1 or TRBD2 (5 bases each). CDR3 length equals 12 residues. Germline CDR1 ENHRY, CDR2 SYGVKD. V lost 5 bases, J lost 6 bases, and 9 bases lay in between. The CDR3 bases are TGTGCCATCAGTACCGAGGGGGATACGCAGTATTTT. This sequence encodes CAISTEGDTQYF.

Details on this clonotype: It may be a read error: a sequence one base away is much more abundant. The rearrangement joins TRBV20-1 to TRBJ2-7; 11 bases are shared with TRBD2. The CDR3 is made up of 15 amino acids. Germline CDR1 reads DFQATT; CDR2 reads SNEGSKA (reference sequence). CDR3 bases: TGCAGCCTTTACGAATCTAGCGGGAGGTCGGACAAGCAGTACTTC. Protein sequence: CSLYESSGRSDKQYF.

This chain links TRBV5-1 with TRBJ1-1, with D perhaps matching TRBD1 (6 bases). Germline CDR1 reads SGHRS; CDR2 reads YFSETQ. The CDR3 extends over 14 amino acids. V shed 4 bases and J shed 1 base, with 11 bases lying between them. In nucleotides, the CDR3 is TGCGCCAGCAGCCGAATAGGGGGGAACACTGAAGCTTTCTTT. It specifies CASSRIGGNTEAFF.

V and J are TRBV5-1 and TRBJ1-3; the D is unclear. This CDR3 comprises 13 residues. CDR1 SGHRS and CDR2 YFSETQ come from the germline V gene. Between the trimmed V and J ends, which lost 4 bases and 9 bases, there was a span of 14 bases. As DNA, the CDR3 is TGCGCCAGCAGCCCTCTGGGGAGTGGCACCATATATTTT. Translation: CASSPLGSGTIYF.